The source of this TCR beta chain is a study of patients and donors after allogeneic stem cell transplantation. One entry per CDR3 protein results from TCRdb running MiXCR on the RT-PCR reads. The sample contains about a million distinct CDR3 sequences, 18% of which appear only once. Ten or more counts support this clonotype. The CDR3 consists of 15 residues. V was clipped by 0 bases and J by 4 bases, with 10 bases between them. CDR1 is SGHNT, CDR2 YYREEE, per germline (reference sequence). This TCR came from a human donor who was either an allogeneic HSCT recipient or a stem cell or donor lymphocyte infusion donor (not recorded which). It is not recorded whose cells these are; they may come from a transplant donor. The J gene is TRBJ2-2, the V gene TRBV5-4; D not certain. The sample was blood, either unsorted or a sorted T cell fraction (not recorded which). The CDR3 nucleotides are TGTGCCAGCAGCTTGGGACTGGAACGCACCGGGGAGCTGTTTTTT. This sequence encodes CASSLGLERTGELFF.